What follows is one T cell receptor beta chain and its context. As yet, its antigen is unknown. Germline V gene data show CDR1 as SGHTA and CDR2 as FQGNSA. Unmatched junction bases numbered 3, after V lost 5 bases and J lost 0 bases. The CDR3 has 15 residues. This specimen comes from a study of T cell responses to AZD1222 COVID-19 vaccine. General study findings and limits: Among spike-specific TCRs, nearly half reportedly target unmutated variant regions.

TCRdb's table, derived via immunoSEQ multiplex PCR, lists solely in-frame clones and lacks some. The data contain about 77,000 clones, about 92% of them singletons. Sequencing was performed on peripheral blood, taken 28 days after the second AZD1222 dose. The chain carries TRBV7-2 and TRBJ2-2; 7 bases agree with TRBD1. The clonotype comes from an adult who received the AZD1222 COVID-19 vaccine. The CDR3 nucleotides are TGTGCCAGCAGCCCGGGGACAGCGAACACCGGGGAGCTGTTTTTT. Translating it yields CASSPGTANTGELFF. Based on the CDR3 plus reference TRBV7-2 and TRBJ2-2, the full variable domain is GAGVSQSPSNKVTEKGKDVELRCDPISGHTALYWYRQSLGQGLEFLIYFQGNSAPDKSGLPSDRFSAERTGGSVSTLTIQRTQQEDSAVYLCASSPGTANTGELFFGEGSRLTVL.